This is a list of T cell receptor beta chains from one sample in a study of shared clonotypes between healthy human individuals. Clones were read by immunoSEQ multiplex PCR, and TCRdb kept only the in-frame ones, dropping some. Of 660,000 or so clones listed, roughly 96% were seen once; the top ten hold more than 0.085%. Sequences were obtained from naive CD8+ T cells sorted from blood. The receptors stem from a woman aged 30 to 39 in good health. Each CDR3 is given with its conserved first and last residue. Each record gives: J gene, D gene, clone size, V gene, CDR3 DNA, CDR3 protein. D genes are given only for firm matches. Clone size appears in some rows only: once, few, many, or a class for an expanded clone.

>TRBJ2-5|TRBD2|NA|TRBV4-2
TGTGCCAGCAGCCAAGAGAAGCGGGAGGAAGGAGAGACCCAGTACTTC
CASSQEKREEGETQYF
>TRBJ1-4|TRBD1|NA|TRBV27
TGTGCCAGCAGTACCACAGGGGGGACTAATGAAAAACTGTTTTTT
CASSTTGGTNEKLFF
>TRBJ1-1|TRBD1|NA|TRBV6-1
TGTGCCAGCAGTGAAGTTCTGGGACAGGGGGAGTACACTGAAGCTTTCTTT
CASSEVLGQGEYTEAFF
>TRBJ2-3|NA|NA|TRBV27
TGTGCCAGCAGTTGGGGGGTCCCAGATACGCAGTATTTT
CASSWGVPDTQYF
>TRBJ2-1|NA|NA|TRBV19
TGTGCCAGTAGTATGGACAGCTACAATGAGCAGTTCTTC
CASSMDSYNEQFF
>TRBJ2-5|TRBD2|NA|TRBV9
TGTGCCAGCAGCGTCCGGGGGGAGGGGCTAGAAGAGACCCAGTACTTC
CASSVRGEGLEETQYF
>TRBJ2-1|TRBD1|NA|TRBV5-6
TGTGCCAGCAGCCCGACCCGGACAGGGCTCAATGAGCAGTTCTTC
CASSPTRTGLNEQFF
>TRBJ1-1|NA|NA|TRBV19
TGTGCCAGTAGTCGGGGGGCGGGGTACACTGAAGCTTTCTTT
CASSRGAGYTEAFF
>TRBJ2-5|NA|NA|TRBV21-1
TGTGCCAGCAGCAGGTCCTACCGGGACGGCTCTGAAAGGACCCAGTACTTC
CASSRSYRDGSERTQYF
>TRBJ2-1|NA|NA|TRBV4-1
TGCGCCAGCAGCCACGCACCCCGGGGTATTGTCAATGAGCAGTTCTTC
CASSHAPRGIVNEQFF
>TRBJ2-7|TRBD1|once|TRBV7-8
TGTGCCAGCAGTTCATCGGGACAGAAGTCACGAAACCCCTACGAGCAGTACTTC
CASSSSGQKSRNPYEQYF
>TRBJ1-5|TRBD1|NA|TRBV7-9
TGTGCCAGCAGCTTAGGGACAGGGGTTCAGCCCCAGCATTTT
CASSLGTGVQPQHF
>TRBJ1-2|NA|NA|TRBV28
TGTGCCAGCAATATAGGTCCGGGGGGCTCGCCCCCCTACTATGGCTACACCTTC
CASNIGPGGSPPYYGYTF
>TRBJ2-1|TRBD2|NA|TRBV9
TGTGCCAGCAGCGGACTCGGGGGGGCCATCTCCTACAATGAGCAGTTCTTC
CASSGLGGAISYNEQFF
>TRBJ2-1|NA|NA|TRBV14
TGTGCCAGCAGCCGGCGCGGATCCTACAATGAGCAGTTCTTC
CASSRRGSYNEQFF
>TRBJ1-5|NA|NA|TRBV2
TGTGCCAGCAGTGAAACCCCGTCTCAGCCCCAGCATTTT
CASSETPSQPQHF
>TRBJ2-7|NA|NA|TRBV7-9
TGTGCCAGCAGCTACAACGGGGCCGAGCAGTACTTC
CASSYNGAEQYF
>TRBJ2-7|TRBD2|few|TRBV2
TGTGCCGGTAGGACGGGAGGCTCCTACGAGCAGTACTTC
CAGRTGGSYEQYF
>TRBJ2-4|NA|NA|TRBV6-6
TGTGCCAGCAGTGGGAAAGCGGCAGCCAAAAACATTCAGTACTTC
CASSGKAAAKNIQYF
>TRBJ2-1|NA|NA|TRBV6-4
TGTGCCAGCAGAGGGACCTCGAATGAGCAGTTCTTC
CASRGTSNEQFF
>TRBJ2-1|NA|NA|TRBV28
TGTGCCAGCAGTTTAAACGAGCAGTTCTTC
CASSLNEQFF
>TRBJ2-5|TRBD2|NA|TRBV19
TGTGCCAGTAGTATTTCCCCGGGACTAGGGCTAGGAGAGACCCAGTACTTC
CASSISPGLGLGETQYF
>TRBJ2-1|NA|NA|TRBV5-4
TGTGCCAGCAGCCCTGATTCGGACACAAACAATGAGCAGTTCTTC
CASSPDSDTNNEQFF
>TRBJ2-7|NA|NA|TRBV5-4
TGTGCCAGCAGCACAGGGACGGAGCAGTACTTC
CASSTGTEQYF
>TRBJ2-3|NA|NA|TRBV2
TGTGCCAGCAGATACTATAGCACAGATACGCAGTATTTT
CASRYYSTDTQYF
>TRBJ1-2|NA|once|TRBV15
TGTGCCACCAGCAGATCCGGGGACACCTATGGCTACACCTTC
CATSRSGDTYGYTF
>TRBJ2-7|TRBD2|NA|TRBV5-6
TGTGCCAGCAGCCAAATTAGCGGGAGAAACGAGCAGTACTTC
CASSQISGRNEQYF
>TRBJ2-7|TRBD1|NA|TRBV7-2
TGTGCCAGCAGCTTAGGGACAGGGGCCTACGAGCAGTACTTC
CASSLGTGAYEQYF
>TRBJ2-3|NA|NA|TRBV28
TGTGCCAGCAGTTTATTTGGACCTCGCACAGATACGCAGTATTTT
CASSLFGPRTDTQYF
>TRBJ1-4|TRBD1|NA|TRBV13
TGTGCCAGCAGCTTTGACAGGGCAAATGAAAAACTGTTTTTT
CASSFDRANEKLFF
>TRBJ1-2|NA|NA|TRBV30
TGTGCCTGGAGCCCAGGGGAACACTATGGCTACACCTTC
CAWSPGEHYGYTF
>TRBJ2-5|NA|few|TRBV10-1
TGCGCCAGCAGTGAGTCGGGGGAAGAGACCCAGTACTTC
CASSESGEETQYF
>TRBJ2-2|TRBD2|once|TRBV28
TGTGCCAGCAGTTTACCCACTTCCGGACTAGAATCCGGGGAGCTGTTTTTT
CASSLPTSGLESGELFF
>TRBJ2-1|NA|NA|TRBV7-9
TGTGCCAGCACCCGGTACAATGAGCAGTTCTTC
CASTRYNEQFF
>TRBJ2-7|NA|NA|TRBV5-6
TGTGCCAGCAGCTACCCTGGAAACGAGCAGTACTTC
CASSYPGNEQYF
>TRBJ2-7|NA|NA|TRBV28
TGTGCCAGCAGCCCCTACGAGCAGTACTTC
CASSPYEQYF
>TRBJ2-7|NA|NA|TRBV27
TGTGCCAGCAGTCCCAGGCTGGGAAGCTCCTACGAGCAGTACTTC
CASSPRLGSSYEQYF
>TRBJ2-7|NA|NA|TRBV7-9
TGTGCCAGCAGAGCAGGGTCCACCTACGAGCAGTACTTC
CASRAGSTYEQYF
>TRBJ2-1|NA|NA|TRBV5-4
TGTGCCAGCAGCGCTAGCGACCTTTCTAGCAATGAGCAGTTCTTC
CASSASDLSSNEQFF
>TRBJ1-1|NA|NA|TRBV7-3
TGTGCCAGCAGCTTTCCCAGGGCATTCGACACTGAAGCTTTCTTT
CASSFPRAFDTEAFF
>TRBJ2-5|NA|NA|TRBV6-5
TGTGCCAGCAGTTACTCAGGGGTGGTCTATGAGACCCAGTACTTC
CASSYSGVVYETQYF
>TRBJ2-7|NA|NA|TRBV7-9
TGTGCCAGCAGCTGGCAAAGCTCCTACGAGCAGTACTTC
CASSWQSSYEQYF
>TRBJ2-5|NA|NA|TRBV13
TGTGCCAGCAGCTTAGGACAGAGACAAGAGACCCAGTACTTC
CASSLGQRQETQYF
>TRBJ2-3|NA|NA|TRBV28
TGTGCCAGCAGTCTGGACCAATGGGGGAGCGACACAGATACGCAGTATTTT
CASSLDQWGSDTDTQYF
>TRBJ2-7|NA|NA|TRBV6-1
TGTGCCAGCAGTGAATCCGGGTCCTACGAGCAGTACTTC
CASSESGSYEQYF
>TRBJ1-2|NA|NA|TRBV9
TGTGCCAGCAGCGCAAACCGGGACACTTATGGCTACACCTTC
CASSANRDTYGYTF
>TRBJ2-7|NA|NA|TRBV2
TGTGCCAGCACGCGGCAGGACGCCTACGAGCAGTACTTC
CASTRQDAYEQYF
>TRBJ2-6|NA|NA|TRBV9
TGTGCCAGCAGCGGGACAGAGAGCTCTGGGGCCAACGTCCTGACTTTC
CASSGTESSGANVLTF
>TRBJ2-1|TRBD2|NA|TRBV6-5
TGTGCCAGCAGTTACGACTTGTCTAGCGGGACAAATGAGCAGTTCTTC
CASSYDLSSGTNEQFF
>TRBJ2-4|NA|once|TRBV5-6
TGTGCCAGCAGCTCCACAGGGGAGGGTCCGTACGAAGCCAAAAACATTCAGTACTTC
CASSSTGEGPYEAKNIQYF
>TRBJ2-3|TRBD2|NA|TRBV7-9
TGTGCCAGTAATCTGCCGGCGGGAGGAAGCACAGATACGCAGTATTTT
CASNLPAGGSTDTQYF
>TRBJ2-4|NA|NA|TRBV7-9
TGTGCCAGCAGCTTAGCTCAAGGCCGCTTGGCAGGGCTGGACATTCAGTACTTC
CASSLAQGRLAGLDIQYF
>TRBJ1-2|TRBD1|NA|TRBV27
TGTGCCAGCAGTTCGGGACAGGGATCGTCTGGCTACACCTTC
CASSSGQGSSGYTF
>TRBJ2-1|NA|NA|TRBV28
TGTGCCAGCACCTACCCCGGGGCCTACAATGAGCAGTTCTTC
CASTYPGAYNEQFF
>TRBJ1-4|NA|NA|TRBV29-1
TGCAGCGTTGTGGGAGAGCAGAAACTGTTTTTT
CSVVGEQKLFF
>TRBJ1-1|NA|once|TRBV10-3
TGTGCCATCAGTGAGAGTCAGGCGGGGACTGAAGCTTTCTTT
CAISESQAGTEAFF
>TRBJ2-7|NA|NA|TRBV6-5
TGTGCCAGCAGTTACAGGGCAGGGACCTACGAGCAGTACTTC
CASSYRAGTYEQYF
>TRBJ2-7|TRBD2|NA|TRBV4-1
TGCGCCAGCAGCCTGAGCCCGGGACTAGCGAATCCCTACGAGCAGTACTTC
CASSLSPGLANPYEQYF
>TRBJ2-2|NA|NA|TRBV9
TGTGCCAGCAGCAACAAAGCGGACTACACCGGGGAGCTGTTTTTT
CASSNKADYTGELFF